What follows are 27 T cell receptor beta chains derived from one specimen sequenced in a study of OX40 agonist ivuxolimab in advanced cancers. Only in-frame clones appear in the TCRdb table, and some are missing; sequencing was by immunoSEQ multiplex PCR. The repertoire holds 9,500 to 12,000 clones, with around four fifths as singletons. The source was CD4+ or CD8+ T cells sorted from blood, collected in a trial of the OX40 agonist ivuxolimab. The receptors originated from an adult with an advanced solid tumor such as melanoma, head and neck, liver or kidney cancer.

The rearrangement links TRBV15 to TRBJ1-2; D unclear. CDR3 size: 13 residues. Germline CDR1 reads LNHNV; CDR2 reads YYDKDF (reference sequence). Between the trimmed V and J ends, which lost 0 bases and 8 bases, there was a span of 10 bases. CDR3 DNA: TGTGCCACCAGCAGAGATCTAGCGGGCGGCTACACCTTC. Its translation is CATSRDLAGGYTF.

This chain uses TRBV6-6 with TRBJ2-7, with 7 bases aligning to TRBD1. Trimming cost V 6 bases and J 6 bases; bases outside gene matches: 11. There are 14 residues in the CDR3. Germline lookup yields CDR1 MNHNY and CDR2 SVGAGI (reference sequence). CDR3 sequence reads: CASRKRDSPFEQYF. The DNA for the CDR3 is TGTGCCAGCAGAAAGAGGGACAGCCCTTTCGAGCAGTACTTC.

V usage is TRBV9 and J usage is TRBJ2-7; TRBD1 matches at 7 bases. This CDR3 region has 15 residues. Trimming removed 4 bases from V and 2 bases from J; junction bases left unmatched: 9. CDR1 and CDR2 (germline): SGDLS, YYNGEE. CDR3 loop: CASSPMDRKTYEQYF. For the CDR3, the DNA is TGTGCCAGCAGCCCAATGGACAGGAAGACCTACGAGCAGTACTTC.

The chain recombines TRBV19 with TRBJ2-2, with unresolved D. V gave up 9 bases and J gave up 6 bases, with 5 bases separating them. The CDR3 runs 10 residues. CDR1 is LNHDA and CDR2 is SQIVND in the germline V gene (reference sequence). The chain's CDR3 is CASLAGELFF. In nucleotides, the CDR3 is TGTGCCAGCCTGGCCGGGGAGCTGTTTTTT.

The chain employs TRBV7-9 and TRBJ2-5; D possibly uses TRBD1 or TRBD2 (5 bases each). With the DNA end fitting TRBJ2-7 better, the J assignment may be wrong. Germline V CDR1 and CDR2: SEHNR, FQNEAQ (reference sequence). There are 14 residues in the CDR3. CDR3 loop: CASSLWAGRDEQYF. CDR3 bases: TGTGCCAGCAGCTTATGGGCAGGGCGGGACGAGCAGTACTTC.

The gene calls are TRBV14 and TRBJ2-3; TRBD2 matches 9 bases. The V and J ends lost 0 bases and 2 bases, in that order; junction bases with no gene match: 6. The CDR3 totals 17 residues. Per germline, CDR1 SGHDN and CDR2 FVKESK. As DNA, the CDR3 is TGTGCCAGCAGCCAAGATGGGCTAGCGGGAAACACAGATACGCAGTATTTT. Translated, it gives CASSQDGLAGNTDTQYF.

The chain carries TRBV27 and TRBJ2-7; possible D gene TRBD2, 6 bases. The germline V gene encodes CDR1 MNHEY and CDR2 SMNVEV (reference sequence). The CDR3 consists of 14 residues. V lost 3 bases, J lost 6 bases, and 15 bases lay in between. CDR3 coding DNA: TGTGCCAGCAGTTTTAGCGGATCATCTATCGAGCAGTACTTC. Protein sequence: CASSFSGSSIEQYF.

This chain joins TRBV19 and TRBJ1-5; D perhaps matches TRBD1 (6 bases). V was trimmed by 7 bases and J by 5 bases, leaving 12 bases between them. Germline V gives CDR1 LNHDA, CDR2 SQIVND (reference sequence). This CDR3 spans 13 amino acids. In nucleotides, the CDR3 is TGTGCCAGTAACCGGGACATCTATCAGCCCCAGCATTTT. Translated, it gives CASNRDIYQPQHF.

J is TRBJ2-1 and V is TRBV14; D gene uncertain. Trimming took off 4 bases at V and 8 bases at J, with 12 bases between the two ends. Germline V gene sequence: CDR1 SGHDN, CDR2 FVKESK. The length of the CDR3 is 13 residues. The CDR3 reads CASSRFKKDEQFF. CDR3 sequence (DNA): TGTGCCAGCAGCCGCTTCAAAAAGGATGAGCAGTTCTTC.

The chain combines TRBV9 with TRBJ1-5; no reliable D call. The ends were cut back, 0 bases at V and 8 bases at J, with 15 bases in the middle. The CDR3 is made up of 15 amino acids. Germline V CDR1 and CDR2: SGDLS, YYNGEE. In nucleotides, the CDR3 is TGTGCCAGCAGCGTAGGTGAGGGTGATTTTGAGCCCCAGCATTTT. Its translation is CASSVGEGDFEPQHF.

The chain's CDR3 is CASSGTSGRNEQFF. The CDR3, as DNA: TGTGCCAGCAGCGGGACTAGCGGGAGAAATGAGCAGTTCTTC. J is TRBJ2-1 and V is TRBV7-6; TRBD2 agrees at 14 bases. Germline values: CDR1 SGHVS, CDR2 FNYEAQ. The V segment lost 5 bases and the J segment 7 bases; nucleotides outside the gene matches: 1. The CDR3 consists of 14 residues.

The chain carries TRBV7-2 and TRBJ2-1, with 7 nucleotides matching TRBD2. Germline CDR1 is SGHTA and CDR2 is FQGNSA. The CDR3 is 15 residues long. Trimming removed 8 bases from V and 7 bases from J; junction bases left unmatched: 14. The CDR3 coding sequence is TGTGCCAGCCCCCCCGGACTAGGAGTAAGTAATGAGCAGTTCTTC. Translated: CASPPGLGVSNEQFF. Based on the CDR3 plus reference TRBV7-2 and TRBJ2-1, the full variable domain is GAGVSQSPSNKVTEKGKDVELRCDPISGHTALYWYRQSLGQGLEFLIYFQGNSAPDKSGLPSDRFSAERTGGSVSTLTIQRTQQEDSAVYLCASPPGLGVSNEQFFGPGTRLTVL.

This rearrangement joins TRBV7-9 to TRBJ2-1, with D perhaps matching TRBD1 or TRBD2 (5 bases each). The germline V gene has CDR1 SEHNR and CDR2 FQNEAQ (reference sequence). The CDR3 consists of 16 residues. V was pared by 4 bases and J by 8 bases, with 21 bases between. The CDR3: CASSYVGAGRGHEQFF. As DNA, the CDR3 is TGTGCCAGCAGCTACGTCGGGGCAGGTAGAGGCCATGAGCAGTTCTTC.

The chain links TRBV10-3 to TRBJ2-7; no clear D gene. V lost 7 bases and J 5 bases, leaving 12 bases between the germline ends. The CDR3 covers 12 residues. CDR1 ENHRY and CDR2 SYGVKD come from the germline V gene. CDR3 nucleotide sequence: TGTGCCATCAAGCAGTCAGACGACGAGCAGTACTTC. This codes for CAIKQSDDEQYF.

The chain has TRBV27 and TRBJ2-3; D remains unclear. The CDR3 has 14 amino acids. The ends were cut back, 5 bases at V and 1 base at J, with 10 bases in the middle. Germline assignment: CDR1 MNHEY and CDR2 SMNVEV (reference sequence). Written as DNA, the CDR3 is TGTGCCAGCAGTCCGATCGACCGCACAGATACGCAGTATTTT. It yields the protein CASSPIDRTDTQYF.

This rearrangement joins TRBV29-1 to TRBJ2-1; D ambiguous. There are 10 residues in the CDR3. From germline, CDR1 is SQVTM and CDR2 ANQGSEA. The V end was cut by 3 bases, the J end by 10 bases, with 7 bases between. Here the CDR3 DNA reads TGCAGCGTTGATAGAGGAGAGCAGTTCTTC. Translation: CSVDRGEQFF.

The V and J genes are TRBV9 and TRBJ2-3, with 11 bases fitting TRBD2. Germline assignment: CDR1 SGDLS and CDR2 YYNGEE. After removal of 4 bases from V and 4 bases from J, the junction contained 11 bases not matched to a gene. The CDR3 sequence is 17 residues long. Here the CDR3 DNA reads TGTGCCAGCAGCTCCCAGACTAGCGGGGTCGATCCAGATACGCAGTATTTT. Amino acid sequence: CASSSQTSGVDPDTQYF. Full variable domain (missing parts from reference TRBV9 and TRBJ2-3): DSGVTQTPKHLITATGQRVTLRCSPRSGDLSVYWYQQSLDQGLQFLIQYYNGEERAKGNILERFSAQQFPDLHSELNLSSLELGDSALYFCASSSQTSGVDPDTQYFGPGTRLTVL.

V and J are TRBV11-2 and TRBJ1-2; D gene unclear. The CDR3 spans 11 residues. V was shortened by 10 bases and J by 8 bases, with 14 bases between the two germline ends. Germline V lookup: CDR1 SGHAT, CDR2 FQNNGV. The CDR3 coding sequence is TGTGCCACCCCATCTCGTTGGGGCTACACCTTC. Translation: CATPSRWGYTF.

This chain links TRBV5-4 with TRBJ2-7; 8 bases agree with TRBD2. V gave up 2 bases and J gave up 6 bases; unmatched junction bases: 10. CDR1 is SGHNT and CDR2 is YYREEE in the germline V gene (reference sequence). The CDR3 runs to 15 residues. CDR3 region: CASSFPGTRGSEQYF. Written as DNA, the CDR3 is TGTGCCAGCAGCTTCCCCGGGACTAGAGGTTCCGAGCAGTACTTC.

This clone was recorded only once. J is TRBJ1-2 and V is TRBV7-7; D ambiguous. The CDR3 consists of 11 residues. Germline lookup yields CDR1 SSHAT and CDR2 FNYEAQ (reference sequence). The chain's CDR3 is CECRKTYGYTF. CDR3 bases: TGTGAGTGCCGAAAGACCTATGGCTACACCTTC. Full variable domain (remainder filled in from reference TRBV7-7 and TRBJ1-2): GAGVSQSPRYKVTKRGQDVTLRCDPISSHATLYWYQQALGQGPEFLTYFNYEAQPDKSGLPSDRFSAERPEGSISTLTIQRTEQRDSAMYRCECRKTYGYTFGSGTRLTVV.

The V and J genes are TRBV7-2 and TRBJ2-7; TRBD1 is a possible D gene (6 bases). The CDR3 runs 14 residues. Germline-derived CDR1 and CDR2 are SGHTA and FQGNSA. V lost 0 bases, J lost 4 bases, and 10 bases lay in between. The CDR3 region is CASSLAGQIYEQYF. CDR3 DNA: TGTGCCAGCAGCTTAGCAGGACAGATTTACGAGCAGTACTTC.

The CDR3: CASSLGGAAFF. CDR3 in DNA: TGTGCCAGCAGCTTAGGGGGGGCTGCTTTCTTT. V and J are TRBV11-2 and TRBJ1-1; a possible D gene is TRBD1 (6 bases). V was shortened by 1 base and J by 11 bases, with 8 bases between the two germline ends. The CDR3 is 11 residues long. Germline CDR1 is SGHAT and CDR2 is FQNNGV.

The V and J genes are TRBV11-2 and TRBJ2-7; 9 bases map to TRBD1. Germline lookup yields CDR1 SGHAT and CDR2 FQNNGV. J lost 4 bases, V lost 4 bases, and 8 bases had no gene match. The CDR3 is 15 amino acids. This chain's CDR3 is CASSWRDRGSYEQYF. In nucleotides, the CDR3 is TGTGCCAGCAGCTGGAGAGACAGGGGGTCGTACGAGCAGTACTTC.

The chain joins TRBV4-3 to TRBJ2-7, with a tentative D call TRBD1 (5 bases). Per germline, CDR1 LGHNA and CDR2 YSLEER. The CDR3 extends over 15 amino acids. V was cut by 0 bases and J by 5 bases, with 14 bases left in between. The DNA of the CDR3 is TGCGCCAGCAGCCAAGATGGTTTTAGGGGCGACGAGCAGTACTTC. As protein: CASSQDGFRGDEQYF.

The CDR3: CASRGDRDERQFF. The CDR3 DNA reads TGTGCCAGCAGGGGGGACAGGGACGAACGGCAGTTCTTC. The chain joins TRBV7-9 to TRBJ2-1; 9 bases align to TRBD1. The CDR3 sequence is 13 residues long. CDR1 is SEHNR, CDR2 FQNEAQ, per germline (reference sequence). Trimming took 6 bases from V and 12 from J; bases not matched to a gene: 9.

With respect to this clone: Other DNA sequences from this sample encode an identical CDR3 as well. J is TRBJ2-1 and V is TRBV27; possibly TRBD1 for D (5 bases). The V and J ends lost 0 bases and 5 bases respectively, with 5 bases between them. This CDR3 region has 13 residues. Germline V gene lookup returns CDR1 MNHEY and CDR2 SMNVEV (reference sequence). The CDR3 protein is CASSLSGDNEQFF. The CDR3 DNA is TGTGCCAGCAGTTTATCAGGGGACAATGAGCAGTTCTTC.

This clone turned up a few times. The CDR3 DNA reads TGTGCCAGCAGACAGGGGGTGGGTGAAAAACTGTTTTTT. It translates to CASRQGVGEKLFF. This sequence joins TRBV6-5 and TRBJ1-4; 8 bases align to TRBD1. The V gene's germline CDR1 is MNHEY and CDR2 SVGAGI. V shed 6 bases, J shed 7 bases, and the junction held 4 bases outside the gene matches. The CDR3 consists of 13 residues.